This T cell receptor beta chain was sequenced for a study of T cell repertoires in cytomegalovirus infection. Across the whole study: Indicated by public TCR beta signatures were CMV infection and matching HLA type. Notes on the study in general: What dominated the ex vivo response were HLA-C-restricted CMV-specific TCR beta clonotypes. Based on cumulative public TCR beta family frequency, carriers of CMV plus the relevant HLA were identified.

One entry per CDR3 protein, called by TCRdb with MiXCR from the reads. This sample has 150,000 or so distinct CDR3 sequences; less than 25% occur once, and the top ten carry around a quarter. As regards this clonotype: What it recognizes is unknown.

This CDR3 has 12 residues. Looked up from germline, CDR1 is SGHAT and CDR2 is FQNNGV. V was cut by 5 bases and J by 5 bases, with 10 bases left in between. The source of this sequence is a human donor in good health (CMV status not recorded). Some clones in this sample may be carry-over from other donors' samples. J is TRBJ2-7 and V is TRBV11-2; D may match TRBD1 or TRBD2 (5 bases each). The sample here was CD8+ T cells from cultured PBMCs, taken from culture after CMV antigen stimulation. DNA for the CDR3: TGTGCCAGCAGCCCACGAGGGGACGAGCAGTACTTC. It specifies CASSPRGDEQYF.